The T cell receptor (beta chain) under discussion was sequenced for a study of T cell responses to AZD1222 COVID-19 vaccine. The CDR3 covers 15 residues. Per germline, CDR1 SGHDT and CDR2 YYEEEE. V dropped 4 bases and J dropped 0 bases, with 10 bases sitting between them. Only a few counts were recorded for this clone. Profiling relied on immunoSEQ multiplex PCR, and the TCRdb table lists in-frame clones only, not all of them. The sample yields about 99,000 clones, roughly 91% seen once. The source was peripheral blood, collected on day 0 of AZD1222 vaccination. The J gene is TRBJ1-4, the V gene TRBV5-6, with D unclear. This TCR was sampled from an adult in good health. The CDR3 here is CASSRGRATNEKLFF. As DNA, the CDR3 is TGTGCCAGCAGCCGAGGACGAGCAACTAATGAAAAACTGTTTTTT.